The next 5 T cell receptor beta chains were all read from a single sample in a study of cytomegalovirus exposure and HLA in healthy donors. Assay: immunoSEQ multiplex PCR; the TCRdb copy retains only in-frame clones and omits some. The table records about 300,000 clones, 88% of them present only once. Sequencing used PBMCs. Every receptor here comes from a woman younger than 35 in good health and CMV-seronegative.

This chain uses TRBV9 with TRBJ2-3; 12 positions agree with TRBD2. Trimming at V came to 3 bases and at J to 6 bases, leaving 11 bases not matched to a gene. Germline V gene data show CDR1 as SGDLS and CDR2 as YYNGEE. The CDR3 runs to 17 residues. The CDR3 spells CASSGGRLAGDHDTQYF. The CDR3 region has the DNA TGTGCCAGCAGCGGGGGGAGACTAGCGGGAGATCACGATACGCAGTATTTT.

This chain connects TRBV27 to TRBJ2-1; 8 nucleotides agree with TRBD1. CDR1 is MNHEY and CDR2 is SMNVEV in the germline V gene (reference sequence). The V and J ends lost 6 bases and 2 bases, in that order; junction bases with no gene match: 9. The CDR3 loop spans 16 amino acids. CDR3 loop: CASSPLTGETYNEQFF. Here the CDR3 DNA reads TGTGCCAGCAGCCCGTTGACAGGGGAGACCTACAATGAGCAGTTCTTC.

With regard to this clone: Other DNA sequences of this sample code for an identical CDR3. The chain is built from TRBV28 and TRBJ2-7; D unresolved. Germline CDR1 and CDR2: MDHEN and SYDVKM. This CDR3 has 12 residues. V was trimmed by 3 bases and J by 4 bases, leaving 7 bases between them. For the CDR3, the DNA is TGTGCCAGCAGTTTTTCTAGTTACGAGCAGTACTTC. It is translated as CASSFSSYEQYF.

The V call is TRBV5-1, the J call TRBJ1-2; 10 nucleotides line up with TRBD1. Germline V gene sequence: CDR1 SGHRS, CDR2 YFSETQ. CDR3 length equals 15 residues. V shed 2 bases, J shed 6 bases, and the junction held 7 bases outside the gene matches. The chain's CDR3 is CASSFDPGQGDGYTF. CDR3 nucleotide sequence: TGCGCCAGCAGCTTTGACCCAGGACAGGGGGATGGCTACACCTTC.

V usage is TRBV25-1 and J usage is TRBJ2-7, with D hard to call. V was shortened by 7 bases and J by 3 bases, with 16 bases between the two germline ends. The CDR3 runs 14 residues. The V gene's germline CDR1 is MGHDK and CDR2 SYGVNS. CDR3 DNA: TGTGCCAGCATCCAACCGTGGCCAAGCTACGAGCAGTACTTC. Translated: CASIQPWPSYEQYF.